The 5 T cell receptor beta chains given below trace back to one sample, sequenced in a study of OX40 agonist ivuxolimab in advanced cancers. Some clones are missing from TCRdb's copy, which holds only in-frame ones; the method was immunoSEQ multiplex PCR. The table records about 77,000 clones, about 84% of them present only once. The source was CD4+ or CD8+ T cells sorted from blood, collected in a trial of the OX40 agonist ivuxolimab. All receptors derive from an adult with an advanced solid tumor such as melanoma, head and neck, liver or kidney cancer.

CDR3 in amino acids: CASSSRTQETQYF. CDR3 coding DNA: TGTGCCAGCAGCTCCAGAACCCAAGAGACCCAGTACTTC. This chain connects TRBV7-9 to TRBJ2-5, with D uncertain. Looked up from germline, CDR1 is SEHNR and CDR2 is FQNEAQ (reference sequence). CDR3 length equals 13 residues. V was pared by 4 bases and J by 1 base, with 7 bases between.

This clone was found a few times. Written as DNA, the CDR3 is TGTGCCAGCAGCTTGGGGTCTGGAAAAACTAGCGGGTACCAAGAGACCCAGTACTTC. This encodes CASSLGSGKTSGYQETQYF. V usage is TRBV5-4 and J usage is TRBJ2-5; 9 nucleotides match TRBD2. The CDR3 loop spans 19 amino acids. CDR1 is SGHNT and CDR2 is YYREEE in the germline V gene (reference sequence). With V trimmed by 0 bases and J by 0 bases, 12 bases remained unmatched.

CDR3 amino acids: CASSGGTGGETQYF. The CDR3 DNA reads TGTGCCAGTAGTGGAGGGACAGGCGGGGAGACCCAGTACTTC. V usage is TRBV19 and J usage is TRBJ2-5; 8 nucleotides line up with TRBD1. The trim removed 5 bases at V and 5 bases at J, leaving 7 bases unmatched. There are 14 residues in the CDR3. Germline CDR1 and CDR2: LNHDA and SQIVND (reference sequence). The full variable domain, in which reference TRBV19 and TRBJ2-5 provide the parts outside the CDR3, is DGGITQSPKYLFRKEGQNVTLSCEQNLNHDAMYWYRQDPGQGLRLIYYSQIVNDFQKGDIAEGYSVSREKKESFPLTVTSAQKNPTAFYLCASSGGTGGETQYFGPGTRLLVL.

The V gene is TRBV25-1, the J gene TRBJ2-7; TRBD2 aligns across 9 bases. Germline CDR1 MGHDK, CDR2 SYGVNS. The CDR3 loop spans 15 amino acids. V lost 3 bases, J lost 3 bases, and 6 bases stayed unmatched. The CDR3 loop is CASSDLELAGYEQYF. For the CDR3, the DNA is TGTGCCAGCAGTGACCTGGAACTAGCGGGCTACGAGCAGTACTTC.

V and J are TRBV7-2 and TRBJ2-5; a possible D gene is TRBD1 (5 bases). The V and J ends lost 1 base and 5 bases respectively, with 23 bases between them. Germline loops: CDR1 SGHTA, CDR2 FQGNSA. CDR3 length: 18 residues. The CDR3 sequence: CASSLDPPRGLSVETQYF. The CDR3 bases are TGTGCCAGCAGCTTAGATCCCCCTAGGGGCCTCTCAGTGGAGACCCAGTACTTC.